Listed below are T cell receptor beta chains from one sample, sequenced in a study of long-term antiretroviral therapy in people with HIV. The data were produced by immunoSEQ multiplex PCR, yet TCRdb's version contains in-frame clones alone and is incomplete. The sample contains approximately 25,000 clones, 84% of which appear only once. The specimen comprised unsorted PBMCs, sampled 3 years after starting antiretroviral therapy. All receptors derive from a man in his fifties with HIV. CDR3s include the opening cysteine and the closing phenylalanine or tryptophan. The order of the fields is D gene, J gene, V gene, clone size, CDR3 protein, CDR3 DNA. The D gene is left open where the match is weak. Clone size appears in some rows only: once, few, many, or a class for an expanded clone.

>-|TRBJ1-6|TRBV10-3|-
CAISELGTANSPLHF
TGTGCCATCAGTGAGTTAGGGACGGCGAATTCACCCCTCCACTTT
>-|TRBJ1-1|TRBV10-3|-
CAISESGGSTEAFF
TGTGCCATCAGTGAGTCGGGAGGTTCCACTGAAGCTTTCTTT
>-|TRBJ1-1|TRBV7-9|-
CASSFSRQFSLWNTEAFF
TGTGCCAGCAGCTTTTCGCGACAGTTTTCCTTGTGGAACACTGAAGCTTTCTTT
>-|TRBJ2-2|TRBV4-1|-
CASSQDRTGELFF
TGCGCCAGCAGCCAAGACAGAACCGGGGAGCTGTTTTTT
>TRBD1|TRBJ2-7|TRBV15|once
CATSRTGAEQYF
TGTGCCACCAGCAGGACAGGGGCCGAGCAGTACTTC
>-|TRBJ1-5|TRBV9|-
CASSASGGSQPQHF
TGTGCCAGCAGCGCCTCCGGGGGGAGTCAGCCCCAGCATTTT
>TRBD1|TRBJ2-1|TRBV19|-
CASSWDRGPYNEQFF
TGTGCCAGTAGTTGGGACAGGGGTCCTTACAATGAGCAGTTCTTC
>TRBD1|TRBJ2-7|TRBV30|once
CAWSVRTGASYEQYF
TGTGCCTGGAGTGTAAGGACAGGGGCATCCTACGAGCAGTACTTC
>TRBD2|TRBJ2-1|TRBV4-3|-
CASSQDPGLAGGYNEQFF
TGCGCCAGCAGCCAAGATCCCGGACTAGCGGGGGGGTACAATGAGCAGTTCTTC
>-|TRBJ2-7|TRBV7-2|-
CASSLNYEQYF
TGTGCCAGCAGCTTGAACTACGAGCAGTACTTC
>-|TRBJ2-7|TRBV7-2|-
CASSLDRGFYEQYF
TGTGCCAGCAGCTTAGATAGGGGTTTCTACGAGCAGTACTTC
>-|TRBJ2-6|TRBV9|once
CASSPGGAGANVLTF
TGTGCCAGCAGCCCAGGGGGGGCTGGGGCCAACGTCCTGACTTTC
>TRBD2|TRBJ2-7|TRBV7-2|-
CASSRTSGSYEQYF
TGTGCCAGCTCCCGGACTAGCGGTTCCTACGAGCAGTACTTC
>TRBD2|TRBJ2-1|TRBV11-2|-
CASSLGPSGGPSSYNEQFF
TGTGCCAGCAGCTTAGGGCCTAGCGGGGGGCCCAGCTCCTACAATGAGCAGTTCTTC
>-|TRBJ1-4|TRBV7-9|few
CASSEGGSDEKLFF
TGTGCCAGCAGCGAAGGGGGTTCGGATGAAAAACTGTTTTTT
>TRBD2|TRBJ2-7|TRBV29-1|-
CSVSSGDYEQYF
TGCAGCGTTTCTAGCGGGGACTACGAGCAGTACTTC
>-|TRBJ1-1|TRBV19|-
CATKFAGHGVDMNTEAFF
TGTGCCACCAAGTTCGCCGGACACGGGGTCGATATGAACACTGAAGCTTTCTTT
>-|TRBJ2-1|TRBV7-2|-
CASSLDGSDNEQFF
TGTGCCAGCAGCTTAGACGGATCTGACAATGAGCAGTTCTTC